The table lists the clone carrying this TCR beta chain with many counts. No antigen is known for it. Using a J-beta primer mix together with a sample-barcoded 5' primer, a second PCR was run for roughly 6 to 11 cycles. All cDNA molecules were each tagged by a template-switch adaptor with 12 random nucleotides. Each sample provided no less than 3 million CDR3-containing paired-end reads. TCRdb fed the 5' RACE reads into MiXCR, producing one record per CDR3 protein. The data show about 1.5 million distinct CDR3 sequences, with 40% to 45% seen just once and around 4% held by the top ten. This CDR3 has 14 residues. V lost 3 bases to trimming and J lost 4 bases; unmatched junction nucleotides: 3. Germline values: CDR1 SGHTA, CDR2 FQGNSA. This record comes from a study of blood T cells in healthy people across ages. Study information: Per two T cells, about one barcoded beta molecule was captured through template switching.

Findings of the study overall: TCR beta diversity was tightly associated with the proportion of naive T cells.

The sequence came from a woman between 18 and 29 years old in good health. V gene TRBV7-2 combines with J gene TRBJ2-3; 8 nucleotides agree with TRBD2. The sample consisted of blood. The CDR3 spells CASSLGLVPDTQYF. Here the CDR3 DNA reads TGTGCCAGCAGCTTGGGACTAGTCCCAGATACGCAGTATTTT.